This T cell receptor beta chain originates from a study of blood T cell repertoires in COVID-19. Study-level information: COVID-19 samples, acute and convalescent, were from the United States, Italy and Spain. The cDNA or gDNA used as material had been derived from T cells, B-cell-depleted T cells, or PBMCs.

Methods used by the authors: Amplifying reference gene primers gave estimates of nucleated cell counts. Sequencing was performed with immunoSEQ multiplex PCR; in TCRdb, only in-frame clones are kept and a portion is missing. V, J and clone size reflect that table, while D and trimming were determined from the DNA. The profile covers approximately 70,000 clones, with 75% to 95% appearing a single time and 5% to 6.5% taken by the ten largest. The sample holds a few counts of this clone. Germline V gene data show CDR1 as MGHRA and CDR2 as YSYEKL. The trim removed 3 bases at V and 4 bases at J, leaving 17 bases unmatched. This CDR3 contains 21 residues.

Sample: peripheral blood. This clonotype was sampled from a woman between 18 and 29 years old with acute or convalescent COVID-19. The chain uses TRBV4-1 and TRBJ2-1; 14 bases map to TRBD2. The CDR3 region is CASSQTARLAGGSPKYNEQFF. The DNA of the CDR3 is TGCGCCAGCAGCCAGACCGCTAGACTAGCGGGAGGGTCGCCGAAATACAATGAGCAGTTCTTC.